The clone carrying this T cell receptor (beta chain) was seen many times. This entry is derived from a study of T-cell memory formation after mild COVID-19. CDR3 length: 14 residues. The germline V gene has CDR1 DFQATT and CDR2 SNEGSKA (reference sequence). V lost 6 bases and J lost 3, with 17 bases in between. TCRdb itself ran the 5' RACE reads through MiXCR, one entry per CDR3 protein. Among 470,000 or so distinct CDR3 sequences listed, roughly 17% were seen once. This receptor was identified in a man younger than 30 who had mild COVID-19 (a few samples of this study predate the infection). Cell type and time point are not known. V gene TRBV20-1 combines with J gene TRBJ1-1; TRBD1 is a possible D gene (6 bases). Sequenced input: PBMCs or a T cell subset sorted from them (not recorded which). CDR3 residues: CSARMGHRDTEAFF. The CDR3 region has the DNA TGCAGTGCGCGAATGGGGCACAGGGACACTGAAGCTTTCTTT.